These T cell receptor beta chains were read from a single sample in a study of graft-versus-host responses after intestinal transplantation. The assay was immunoSEQ multiplex PCR, and TCRdb's table has in-frame clones only and misses some. Of 93,000 or so clones in the sample, roughly 93% were seen once. Their recognized antigens are unknown. This specimen was unstimulated CD8+ T cells sorted from spleen or lymph node cells, taken before intestinal transplant. Receptors originate from a human donor who received an intestinal transplant. Both conserved end residues are part of each CDR3. A D gene is named only where the DNA matches it firmly. Clone size is not always given. Where it is, it says once, few, many or a class for expanded clones.

J gene: TRBJ1-1
V gene: TRBV28
D gene: .
clone size: .
CDR3 DNA: TGTGCCAGCAGGGAATACCTAGGAGACACTGAAGCTTTCTTT
CDR3 protein: CASREYLGDTEAFF

J gene: TRBJ1-1
V gene: TRBV10-1
D gene: .
clone size: .
CDR3 DNA: TGCGCCAGCAGTCCGATGAACACTGAAGCTTTCTTT
CDR3 protein: CASSPMNTEAFF

J gene: TRBJ2-1
V gene: TRBV30
D gene: TRBD1
clone size: .
CDR3 DNA: TGTGCCTGGAGTGCCGGACAGGTGCCCCACAATGAGCAGTTCTTC
CDR3 protein: CAWSAGQVPHNEQFF

J gene: TRBJ1-1
V gene: TRBV5-1
D gene: .
clone size: .
CDR3 DNA: TGCGCCAGCAGCTTCGACAGGCCCTATCCTCAAGCTTTCTTT
CDR3 protein: CASSFDRPYPQAFF

J gene: TRBJ2-2
V gene: TRBV30
D gene: TRBD2
clone size: .
CDR3 DNA: TGTGCCTGGGGTAAGGGACTAGCGGGGGGGCGGTGTTATACCGGGGAGCTGTTTTTT
CDR3 protein: CAWGKGLAGGRCYTGELFF

J gene: TRBJ2-1
V gene: TRBV10-3
D gene: .
clone size: .
CDR3 DNA: TGTGCCATTCCGGGACGGCAAGGGGATGAGCAGTTCTTC
CDR3 protein: CAIPGRQGDEQFF

J gene: TRBJ2-2
V gene: TRBV7-9
D gene: .
clone size: .
CDR3 DNA: TGTGCCAGCAGCCCAATCTTGAGGGTTCCCACCGGGGAGCTGTTTTTT
CDR3 protein: CASSPILRVPTGELFF

J gene: TRBJ1-1
V gene: TRBV5-1
D gene: .
clone size: .
CDR3 DNA: TGCGCCAGCAGCTTGTTGTTTAACCAGAACACTGAAGCTTTCTTT
CDR3 protein: CASSLLFNQNTEAFF

J gene: TRBJ1-5
V gene: TRBV4-1
D gene: .
clone size: .
CDR3 DNA: TGCGCCAGCAGCCAAGAGGATGCGGGAGGGATTCAGCCCCAGCATTTT
CDR3 protein: CASSQEDAGGIQPQHF

J gene: TRBJ2-6
V gene: TRBV9
D gene: .
clone size: .
CDR3 DNA: TGTGCCAGCAGCCAAGATGGAACCGGGGCCAACGTCCTGACTTTC
CDR3 protein: CASSQDGTGANVLTF

J gene: TRBJ1-1
V gene: TRBV4-1
D gene: .
clone size: once
CDR3 DNA: TGCGCCAGCAGCCACGGGGAGGGACCGAACACTGAAGCTTTCTTT
CDR3 protein: CASSHGEGPNTEAFF

J gene: TRBJ1-3
V gene: TRBV25-1
D gene: TRBD1
clone size: .
CDR3 DNA: TGTGCCAGCGGGCCAGGACAGGGGATCGCTGGAAACACCATATATTTT
CDR3 protein: CASGPGQGIAGNTIYF

J gene: TRBJ2-1
V gene: TRBV13
D gene: .
clone size: once
CDR3 DNA: TGTGCCAGCAACCTTCGCGGGGATGTTAATGAGCAGTTCTTC
CDR3 protein: CASNLRGDVNEQFF

J gene: TRBJ1-5
V gene: TRBV4-1
D gene: .
clone size: once
CDR3 DNA: TGCGCCAGCAGCTATATGACAGGCGACAATCAGCCCCAGCATTTT
CDR3 protein: CASSYMTGDNQPQHF

J gene: TRBJ2-1
V gene: TRBV15
D gene: TRBD1
clone size: .
CDR3 DNA: TGTGCCACCAGCGATGTGGCAGGGGGTAGGATATCCTACAATGAGCAGTTCTTC
CDR3 protein: CATSDVAGGRISYNEQFF

J gene: TRBJ1-3
V gene: TRBV11-2
D gene: .
clone size: .
CDR3 DNA: TGTGCCAGCAGCCCCTTTTTAATTATACCCCGAAACACCATATATTTT
CDR3 protein: CASSPFLIIPRNTIYF

J gene: TRBJ1-4
V gene: TRBV6-1
D gene: .
clone size: .
CDR3 DNA: TGTGCCAGCGGAGGATCAACTAATGAAAAACTGTTTTTT
CDR3 protein: CASGGSTNEKLFF

J gene: TRBJ2-7
V gene: TRBV4-1
D gene: .
clone size: .
CDR3 DNA: TGCGCCAGCAGCCAAGTGGTGGTAGACTACGAGCAGTACTTC
CDR3 protein: CASSQVVVDYEQYF

J gene: TRBJ1-4
V gene: TRBV27
D gene: TRBD1
clone size: .
CDR3 DNA: TGTGCCAGCAGGACAGGGGGCGTCGGTGAAAAACTGTTTTTT
CDR3 protein: CASRTGGVGEKLFF

J gene: TRBJ1-2
V gene: TRBV9
D gene: TRBD1
clone size: .
CDR3 DNA: TGTGCCAGCAGCGTAGGCAACAGGGGATCCTACACCTTC
CDR3 protein: CASSVGNRGSYTF

J gene: TRBJ2-5
V gene: TRBV7-9
D gene: .
clone size: .
CDR3 DNA: TGTGCCAGCAGCTTCCGGACCAATTCAGAGACCCAGTACTTC
CDR3 protein: CASSFRTNSETQYF

J gene: TRBJ1-1
V gene: TRBV19
D gene: .
clone size: .
CDR3 DNA: TGTGCCAGTAGTATCGGGGCGAACACTGAAGCTTTCTTT
CDR3 protein: CASSIGANTEAFF

J gene: TRBJ2-5
V gene: TRBV19
D gene: .
clone size: .
CDR3 DNA: TGTGCCAGTAGTTATGGAGAAGAGACCCAGTACTTC
CDR3 protein: CASSYGEETQYF

J gene: TRBJ2-7
V gene: TRBV6-1
D gene: .
clone size: .
CDR3 DNA: TGTGCCAGCAGTGAAGTAAAAAGTCTAGCCTACGAGCAGTACTTC
CDR3 protein: CASSEVKSLAYEQYF

J gene: TRBJ2-1
V gene: TRBV4-1
D gene: .
clone size: .
CDR3 DNA: TGCGCCAGCAGGACAGGCCAGAGCTCCTACAATGAGCAGTTCTTC
CDR3 protein: CASRTGQSSYNEQFF

J gene: TRBJ2-5
V gene: TRBV4-1
D gene: .
clone size: .
CDR3 DNA: TGCGCCAGCAGCCAAGAAGGGGGAGAAGAGACCCAGTACTTC
CDR3 protein: CASSQEGGEETQYF

J gene: TRBJ1-3
V gene: TRBV14
D gene: .
clone size: .
CDR3 DNA: TGTGCCAGCAGCCCCCCGGCAGGATCCGGAAACACCATATATTTT
CDR3 protein: CASSPPAGSGNTIYF

J gene: TRBJ2-7
V gene: TRBV6-1
D gene: TRBD1
clone size: .
CDR3 DNA: TGTGCCAGCAGTGAAGCTTCAGGGGGCTTCTACGAGCAGTACTTC
CDR3 protein: CASSEASGGFYEQYF

J gene: TRBJ2-7
V gene: TRBV6-5
D gene: .
clone size: .
CDR3 DNA: TGCGCCAGGCCCTACGAGCAGTACTTC
CDR3 protein: CARPYEQYF

J gene: TRBJ2-7
V gene: TRBV10-2
D gene: .
clone size: .
CDR3 DNA: TGCGCCAGCAAGACGGGGGTCGAGCAGTACTTC
CDR3 protein: CASKTGVEQYF

J gene: TRBJ1-2
V gene: TRBV5-3
D gene: TRBD1
clone size: .
CDR3 DNA: TGTGCCAGAAGCTCCCGTACAGGGGAAGGGCTTGGCTACACCTTC
CDR3 protein: CARSSRTGEGLGYTF

J gene: TRBJ1-1
V gene: TRBV14
D gene: TRBD1
clone size: .
CDR3 DNA: TGTGCCAGCAGCTCGGGACAGGGGGCGAGAAGCCCCACTGAAGCTTTCTTT
CDR3 protein: CASSSGQGARSPTEAFF

J gene: TRBJ1-1
V gene: TRBV5-4
D gene: .
clone size: .
CDR3 DNA: TGTGCCAGCAGCCCAATCCCAGGGGCGCTTGAAGCTTTCTTT
CDR3 protein: CASSPIPGALEAFF

J gene: TRBJ1-1
V gene: TRBV7-6
D gene: TRBD1
clone size: .
CDR3 DNA: TGTGCCAGCAGCGCTCAGGGGGCTAACACTGAAGCTTTCTTT
CDR3 protein: CASSAQGANTEAFF

J gene: TRBJ1-2
V gene: TRBV14
D gene: .
clone size: .
CDR3 DNA: TGTGCCAGCAGCCAAACCGACAGGTCCTTTTCCGATGGCTACACCTTC
CDR3 protein: CASSQTDRSFSDGYTF

J gene: TRBJ2-2
V gene: TRBV13
D gene: .
clone size: once
CDR3 DNA: TGTGCCAGCGGACCGGGGGGCGGCACCGGGGAGCTGTTTTTT
CDR3 protein: CASGPGGGTGELFF

J gene: TRBJ2-7
V gene: TRBV10-1
D gene: .
clone size: .
CDR3 DNA: TGCGCCAGCAGTCCGCAGGGCTCCTACGAGCAGTACTTC
CDR3 protein: CASSPQGSYEQYF

J gene: TRBJ1-1
V gene: TRBV6-1
D gene: TRBD1
clone size: .
CDR3 DNA: TGTGCCAGCAGTGCCAACAGGGGGCGAGACACTGAAGCTTTCTTT
CDR3 protein: CASSANRGRDTEAFF

J gene: TRBJ1-1
V gene: TRBV2
D gene: TRBD1
clone size: .
CDR3 DNA: TGTGCCAGCTCGACAGGGCAGGCTTTCTTT
CDR3 protein: CASSTGQAFF

J gene: TRBJ1-2
V gene: TRBV19
D gene: .
clone size: few
CDR3 DNA: TGTGCCAGTAACCCCAGGGATGGCTATGGCTACACCTTC
CDR3 protein: CASNPRDGYGYTF

J gene: TRBJ1-5
V gene: TRBV7-9
D gene: .
clone size: .
CDR3 DNA: TGTGCCAGCAGCCCCGGCGCACAAACTGGGACCCAGCATTTT
CDR3 protein: CASSPGAQTGTQHF

J gene: TRBJ2-7
V gene: TRBV29-1
D gene: TRBD2
clone size: .
CDR3 DNA: TGCAGCCCGACTAGCGGGCTTGTGGGGGAGCAGTACTTC
CDR3 protein: CSPTSGLVGEQYF

J gene: TRBJ1-1
V gene: TRBV6-1
D gene: .
clone size: .
CDR3 DNA: TGTGCCAGCAGTGAATTTCAGGTCGCTGAAGCTTTCTTT
CDR3 protein: CASSEFQVAEAFF

J gene: TRBJ2-5
V gene: TRBV5-6
D gene: .
clone size: .
CDR3 DNA: TGTGCCAGCAGCGCGGTAGGGGGATTCCAAGAGACCCAGTACTTC
CDR3 protein: CASSAVGGFQETQYF

J gene: TRBJ2-7
V gene: TRBV4-1
D gene: TRBD1
clone size: .
CDR3 DNA: TGCGCCAGCAGCCAAGGACAGGGGCCCGTCGAGCAGTACTTC
CDR3 protein: CASSQGQGPVEQYF

J gene: TRBJ2-7
V gene: TRBV9
D gene: .
clone size: .
CDR3 DNA: TGTGCCAGCAGCCGGGTTGGGGCCTACGAGCAGTACTTC
CDR3 protein: CASSRVGAYEQYF

J gene: TRBJ1-1
V gene: TRBV19
D gene: .
clone size: .
CDR3 DNA: TGTGCCAGTACGGTGGCCTATTGGGACACTGAAGCTTTCTTT
CDR3 protein: CASTVAYWDTEAFF